Below, 20 T cell receptor beta chains from the same sample are listed, as sequenced in a study of radiation and T cells in renal cell carcinoma. Sequencing used immunoSEQ multiplex PCR; TCRdb keeps in-frame clones, though not all of them. Among more than 8,000 clones listed, roughly 55% were seen once. Specified treatment: 15 Gy SBRT to primary tumor, nephrectomy 4 weeks later. The sequencing used tumor tissue, collected from a patient whose treatment included radiotherapy and nephrectomy. The receptors come from a man aged 55 to 70 with renal cell carcinoma.

The table lists this clone with a few counts. The gene calls are TRBV5-1 and TRBJ1-1, with TRBD1 matching 10 bases. Per the germline V gene, CDR1 is SGHRS and CDR2 is YFSETQ. Trimming took 4 bases from V and 2 from J; bases not matched to a gene: 2. The CDR3 has 14 amino acids. The CDR3 DNA is TGCGCCAGCAGCCGACAGGGGGCTAACACTGAAGCTTTCTTT. This encodes CASSRQGANTEAFF.

The rearrangement links TRBV6-5 to TRBJ2-7; D not certain. V gave up 4 bases and J gave up 7 bases, with 17 bases separating them. The CDR3 length is 14 residues. The germline V gene has CDR1 MNHEY and CDR2 SVGAGI. This CDR3 reads CASSSTHRAAEQYF. The CDR3 bases are TGTGCCAGCAGTTCAACTCATAGGGCCGCGGAGCAGTACTTC.

V gene TRBV5-6 combines with J gene TRBJ2-6, with TRBD1 matching over 7 bases. Germline V lookup: CDR1 SGHDT, CDR2 YYEEEE. The CDR3 is made up of 17 amino acids. V trimming: 3 bases; J trimming: 2 bases; junction bases outside the gene matches: 8. CDR3 region: CASSYTPTGTGANVLTF. As DNA, the CDR3 is TGTGCCAGCAGCTACACCCCGACAGGGACTGGGGCCAACGTCCTGACTTTC.

This chain uses TRBV6-6 with TRBJ1-1; no clear D. The CDR3 loop spans 12 amino acids. With 7 bases removed from V and 1 base from J, the gap between germline ends came to 7 bases. Germline CDR1 and CDR2: MNHNY and SVGAGI (reference sequence). In nucleotides, the CDR3 is TGTGCCAGCAATCGACCGAACACTGAAGCTTTCTTT. This gives the protein CASNRPNTEAFF.

A few counts support this clone. This chain links TRBV6-5 with TRBJ1-6; D perhaps matches TRBD1 (5 bases). The CDR3 loop spans 14 amino acids. Germline CDR1 reads MNHEY; CDR2 reads SVGAGI. V was clipped by 6 bases and J by 9 bases, with 15 bases between them. CDR3 protein: CASSPTVTGSPLHF. The CDR3, as DNA: TGTGCCAGCAGCCCGACAGTTACAGGTTCACCCCTCCACTTT.

The chain combines TRBV4-2 with TRBJ2-3, with TRBD2 matching 13 bases. The J segment lost 4 bases and the V segment lost 0 bases, leaving 1 base of the junction unmatched. Germline assignment: CDR1 LGHNA and CDR2 YNFKEQ. This CDR3 has 16 amino acids. The CDR3 protein is CASSQDGLAGADTQYF. In DNA form, the CDR3 reads TGTGCCAGCAGCCAAGATGGACTAGCGGGAGCAGATACGCAGTATTTT.

The chain recombines TRBV10-3 with TRBJ1-1; 7 positions match TRBD1. CDR3 size: 13 residues. J lost 4 bases, V lost 11 bases, and 10 bases had no gene match. Germline loops: CDR1 ENHRY, CDR2 SYGVKD. The CDR3 sequence: CASETGRSTEAFF. The CDR3 DNA reads TGTGCCTCGGAGACAGGGAGGAGCACTGAAGCTTTCTTT.

This rearrangement joins TRBV27 to TRBJ1-5, with 7 bases identical to TRBD1. V was clipped by 5 bases and J by 1 base; unmatched bases: 14. Germline V CDR1 and CDR2: MNHEY, SMNVEV (reference sequence). The CDR3 length is 18 residues. The CDR3 DNA follows: TGTGCCAGCAGTCCCGACCTCGACAGGGCGCGGAGCAATCAGCCCCAGCATTTT. Protein product: CASSPDLDRARSNQPQHF.

As DNA, the CDR3 is TGCGCCAGCTACAGGGTCCAAGAGACCCAGTACTTC. Translated: CASYRVQETQYF. The rearrangement uses TRBV5-1 and TRBJ2-5, with D perhaps TRBD1 (6 bases). Germline CDR1 is SGHRS and CDR2 is YFSETQ. CDR3 size: 12 residues. V dropped 7 bases and J dropped 1 base, with 8 bases sitting between them. Variable domain in full (rest from reference TRBV5-1 and TRBJ2-5): KAGVTQTPRYLIKTRGQQVTLSCSPISGHRSVSWYQQTPGQGLQFLFEYFSETQRNKGNFPGRFSGRQFSNSRSEMNVSTLELGDSALYLCASYRVQETQYFGPGTRLLVL.

The rearrangement links TRBV5-1 to TRBJ2-2; D gene uncertain. There are 12 residues in the CDR3. Looked up from germline, CDR1 is SGHRS and CDR2 is YFSETQ. Trimming shortened V by 0 bases and J by 8 bases, and 5 bases separated the two germline ends. As DNA, the CDR3 is TGCGCCAGCAGCTTGGTCCCTGGGGAGCTGTTTTTT. It is translated as CASSLVPGELFF.

This clone was recorded a few times. The rearrangement links TRBV4-2 to TRBJ1-6, with no clear D. The CDR3 spans 14 residues. V lost 3 bases and J lost 4, with 7 bases in between. Per germline, CDR1 LGHNA and CDR2 YNFKEQ. CDR3 sequence: CASSHDNYNSPLHF. DNA of the CDR3: TGTGCCAGCAGCCATGACAATTATAATTCACCCCTCCACTTT.

This clone was observed a handful of times. The rearrangement links TRBV27 to TRBJ2-2; 10 bases line up with TRBD2. Germline CDR1 is MNHEY and CDR2 is SMNVEV (reference sequence). CDR3 length equals 19 residues. V was clipped by 6 bases and J by 7 bases; unmatched bases: 20. The CDR3, as DNA: TGTGCCAGCAGCTCACAACCCCTCAGCGGGAGGGCCGGGATCGGGGAGCTGTTTTTT. It translates to CASSSQPLSGRAGIGELFF.

This clone occurred once. The chain has TRBV7-9 and TRBJ2-1; the D gene is possibly TRBD1 (6 bases). This CDR3 is built from 17 residues. V shed 0 bases and J shed 5 bases, with 17 bases lying between them. Germline CDR1 is SEHNR and CDR2 is FQNEAQ (reference sequence). The CDR3 is CASSLAMVRGWDNEQFF. The DNA for the CDR3 is TGTGCCAGCAGCTTAGCAATGGTCAGGGGATGGGACAATGAGCAGTTCTTC. Full variable domain (outside the CDR3, taken from reference TRBV7-9 and TRBJ2-1): DTGVSQNPRHKITKRGQNVTFRCDPISEHNRLYWYRQTLGQGPEFLTYFQNEAQLEKSRLLSDRFSAERPKGSFSTLEIQRTEQGDSAMYLCASSLAMVRGWDNEQFFGPGTRLTVL.

The chain is built from TRBV15 and TRBJ2-3; 13 nucleotides align to TRBD2. The V gene's germline CDR1 is LNHNV and CDR2 YYDKDF (reference sequence). V lost 5 bases to trimming and J lost 4 bases; unmatched junction nucleotides: 6. The CDR3 runs to 16 residues. CDR3 residues: CATSSGLAGVADTQYF. The CDR3 bases are TGTGCCACCAGCTCCGGACTAGCGGGAGTCGCAGATACGCAGTATTTT.

The chain carries TRBV4-3 and TRBJ1-2, with a weak D call TRBD1 (5 bases). Trimming stripped 0 bases from V and 3 bases from J, with 14 bases between. The CDR3 runs to 16 residues. Per germline, CDR1 LGHNA and CDR2 YSLEER. The DNA for the CDR3 is TGCGCCAGCAGCCAAGATCCTAGCAGGGCGGACTATGGCTACACCTTC. As protein: CASSQDPSRADYGYTF.

The chain employs TRBV7-3 and TRBJ1-6; D perhaps matches TRBD1 (6 bases). CDR1 and CDR2 from the germline V gene are SGHTA and FQGTGA. The CDR3 spans 14 residues. V shed 3 bases and J shed 10 bases, with 13 bases lying between them. The CDR3 DNA follows: TGTGCCAGCAGCTTGAACAGGGAAAAATCACCCCTCCACTTT. Amino acid sequence: CASSLNREKSPLHF.

In its sample, this clone was seen once. The chain carries TRBV29-1 and TRBJ1-1, with a tentative D call TRBD1 (5 bases). The CDR3 has 14 amino acids. The germline V gene has CDR1 SQVTM and CDR2 ANQGSEA. The V end was cut by 7 bases, the J end by 2 bases, with 17 bases between. The CDR3 bases are TGCAGCGCCGCATCCGGGGGGGTAAACACTGAAGCTTTCTTT. Translating it yields CSAASGGVNTEAFF.

The chain is built from TRBV28 and TRBJ1-3, with TRBD1 matching over 7 bases. The CDR3 is made up of 16 amino acids. V shed 4 bases, J shed 0 bases, and the junction held 6 bases outside the gene matches. Germline CDR1 MDHEN, CDR2 SYDVKM. The chain's CDR3 is CASSSSGQSSGNTIYF. CDR3 DNA sequence: TGTGCCAGCAGTTCCTCGGGACAGAGCTCTGGAAACACCATATATTTT.

The genes are TRBV4-2 and TRBJ1-5; unclear D gene. Germline values: CDR1 LGHNA, CDR2 YNFKEQ. V shed 4 bases and J shed 2 bases, with 9 bases lying between them. This CDR3 contains 14 residues. CDR3 DNA sequence: TGTGCCAGCAGCCCAAGGTCGGGCAATCAGCCCCAGCATTTT. Amino acid sequence: CASSPRSGNQPQHF.

As regards this clone: Other DNA variants within this sample encode the same CDR3. This rearrangement joins TRBV18 to TRBJ2-7; 10 bases match TRBD1. Germline V gives CDR1 KGHSH, CDR2 LQKENI. J lost 7 bases, V lost 6 bases, and 6 bases had no gene match. There are 13 residues in the CDR3. The CDR3: CASSPRDRGEQYF. DNA for the CDR3: TGTGCCAGCTCCCCCCGGGACAGGGGAGAGCAGTACTTC.